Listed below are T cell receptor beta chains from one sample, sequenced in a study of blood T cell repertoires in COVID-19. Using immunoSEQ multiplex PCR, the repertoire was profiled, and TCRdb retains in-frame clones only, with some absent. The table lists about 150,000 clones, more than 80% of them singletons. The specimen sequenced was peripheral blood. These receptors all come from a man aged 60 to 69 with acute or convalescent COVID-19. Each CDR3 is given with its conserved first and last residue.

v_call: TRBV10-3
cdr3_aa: CAINHLTGNTGELFF

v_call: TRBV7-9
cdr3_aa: CASSSRTGGAKNTEAFF

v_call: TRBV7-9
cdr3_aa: CASWRTGETYEQYF

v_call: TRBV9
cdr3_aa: CASSVVGYGTGQTGELFF

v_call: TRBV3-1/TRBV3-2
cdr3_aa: CASSQFVGVHGYTF

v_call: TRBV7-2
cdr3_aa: CASSYNGGAAGNTIYF

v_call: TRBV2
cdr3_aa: CASSQQGTEGYTF

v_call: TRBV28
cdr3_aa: CASRRQTEAFF

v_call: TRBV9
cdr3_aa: CASSGGQGNIQYF

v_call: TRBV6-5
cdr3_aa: CASSPMGGAGETQYF

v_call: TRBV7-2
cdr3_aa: CASSSSSGNTIYF

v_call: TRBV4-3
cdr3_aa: CASSPQRGTQGLYTIYF

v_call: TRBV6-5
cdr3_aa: CASSYGGGSSNYGYTF

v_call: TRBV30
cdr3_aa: CAWVQVNTEAFF

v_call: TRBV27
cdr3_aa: CASSLVGQGRPSGNTIYF

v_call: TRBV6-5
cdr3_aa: CASRRTGLYEQYF

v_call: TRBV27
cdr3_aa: CASSSQAGYSNQPQHF

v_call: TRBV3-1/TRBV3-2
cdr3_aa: CASSQDPPRVAGDEQFF

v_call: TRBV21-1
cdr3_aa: CASSSTEDQPQHF

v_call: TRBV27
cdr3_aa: CASSRRQGAGANVLTF

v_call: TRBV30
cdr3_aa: CAWSVGSLGNQPQHF

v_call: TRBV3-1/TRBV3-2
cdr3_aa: CASSQERTGDYEQYF

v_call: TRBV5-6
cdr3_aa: CASSLGVGAIGELFF

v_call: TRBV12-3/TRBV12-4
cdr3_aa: CAAAGAREQFF

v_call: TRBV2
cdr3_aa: CATQPMVANSPLHF

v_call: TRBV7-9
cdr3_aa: CASSKDAGSSGNTIYF

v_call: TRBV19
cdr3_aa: CASSIAGGPGELFF

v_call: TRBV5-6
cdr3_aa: CASSPTGRGDSYEQYF

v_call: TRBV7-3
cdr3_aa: CASSSDSGTEQFF

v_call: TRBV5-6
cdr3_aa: CASSSDRGNGYTF

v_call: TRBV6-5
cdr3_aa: CASSYGTGNEKLFF

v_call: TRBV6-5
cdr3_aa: CASSSRGEWVEGYTF

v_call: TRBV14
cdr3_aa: CASSRIVDGTLSF

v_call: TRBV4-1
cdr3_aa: CASSQDLAGGIYGYTF

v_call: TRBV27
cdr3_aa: CASSTRGPNTEAFF

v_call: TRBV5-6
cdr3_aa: CASSLPRGNTIYF

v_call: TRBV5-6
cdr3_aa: CASSPAGVRDTQYF

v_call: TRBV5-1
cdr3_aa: CASSPGTGVGNTIYF

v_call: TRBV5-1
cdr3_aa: CASSFGDRGGYTF

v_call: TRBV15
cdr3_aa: CATSGRDRGTTEAFF

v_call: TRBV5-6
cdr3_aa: CASHLTDTEAFF